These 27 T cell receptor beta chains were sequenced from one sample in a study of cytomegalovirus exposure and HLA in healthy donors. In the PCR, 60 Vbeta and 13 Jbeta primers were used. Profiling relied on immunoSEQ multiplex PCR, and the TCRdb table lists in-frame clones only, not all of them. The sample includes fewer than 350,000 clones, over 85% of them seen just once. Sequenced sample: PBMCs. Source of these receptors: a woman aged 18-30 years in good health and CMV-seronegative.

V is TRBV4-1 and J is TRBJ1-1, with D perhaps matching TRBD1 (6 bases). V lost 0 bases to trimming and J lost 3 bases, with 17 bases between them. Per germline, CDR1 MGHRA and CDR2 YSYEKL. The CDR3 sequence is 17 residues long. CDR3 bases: TGCGCCAGCAGCCAAGAGCAGGTGGCCAGGGGTCACACTGAAGCTTTCTTT. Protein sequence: CASSQEQVARGHTEAFF.

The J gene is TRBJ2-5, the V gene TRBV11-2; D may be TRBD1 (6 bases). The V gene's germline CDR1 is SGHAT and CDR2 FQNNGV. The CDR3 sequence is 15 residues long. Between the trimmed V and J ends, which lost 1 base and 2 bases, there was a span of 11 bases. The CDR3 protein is CASSLAERGQETQYF. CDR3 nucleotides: TGTGCCAGCAGCTTAGCGGAGAGGGGGCAAGAGACCCAGTACTTC.

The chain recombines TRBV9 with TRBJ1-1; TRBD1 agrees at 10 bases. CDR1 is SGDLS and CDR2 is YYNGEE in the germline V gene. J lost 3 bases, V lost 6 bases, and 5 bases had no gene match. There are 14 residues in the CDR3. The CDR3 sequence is CASTTGGADTEAFF. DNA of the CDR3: TGTGCCAGCACGACAGGGGGCGCGGACACTGAAGCTTTCTTT.

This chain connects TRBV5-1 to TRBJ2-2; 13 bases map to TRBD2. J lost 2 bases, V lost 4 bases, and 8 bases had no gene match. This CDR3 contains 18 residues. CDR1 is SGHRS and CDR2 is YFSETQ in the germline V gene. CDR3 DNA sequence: TGCGCCAGCAGCCCTAAGGGGACTAGCGGGGTTAACACCGGGGAGCTGTTTTTT. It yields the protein CASSPKGTSGVNTGELFF.

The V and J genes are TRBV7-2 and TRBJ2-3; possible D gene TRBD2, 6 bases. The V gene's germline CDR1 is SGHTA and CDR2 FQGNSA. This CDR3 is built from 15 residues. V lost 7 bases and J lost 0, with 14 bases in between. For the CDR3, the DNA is TGTGCCAGCACCCCGGATCGGGGGAGCACAGATACGCAGTATTTT. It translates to CASTPDRGSTDTQYF.

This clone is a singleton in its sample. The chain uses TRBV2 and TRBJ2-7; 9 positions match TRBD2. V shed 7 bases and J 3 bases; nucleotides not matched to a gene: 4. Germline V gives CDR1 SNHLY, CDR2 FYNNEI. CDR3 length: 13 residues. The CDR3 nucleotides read TGTGCCAGCACTCCGACTAGCGGCTACGAGCAGTACTTC. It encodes CASTPTSGYEQYF.

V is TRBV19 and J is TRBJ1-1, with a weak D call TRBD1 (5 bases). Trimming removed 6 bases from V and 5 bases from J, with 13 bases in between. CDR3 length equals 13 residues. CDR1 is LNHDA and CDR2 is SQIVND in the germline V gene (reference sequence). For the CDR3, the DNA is TGTGCCAGTAGCATCCCGGGGGGAACTGAAGCTTTCTTT. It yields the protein CASSIPGGTEAFF.

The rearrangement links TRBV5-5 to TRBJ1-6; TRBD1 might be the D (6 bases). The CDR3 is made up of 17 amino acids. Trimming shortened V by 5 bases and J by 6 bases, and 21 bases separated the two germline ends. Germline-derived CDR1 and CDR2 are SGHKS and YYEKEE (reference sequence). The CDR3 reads CASRLAGPGATNSPLHF. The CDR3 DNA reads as TGTGCCAGCAGGTTAGCAGGGCCAGGGGCGACTAATTCACCCCTCCACTTT.

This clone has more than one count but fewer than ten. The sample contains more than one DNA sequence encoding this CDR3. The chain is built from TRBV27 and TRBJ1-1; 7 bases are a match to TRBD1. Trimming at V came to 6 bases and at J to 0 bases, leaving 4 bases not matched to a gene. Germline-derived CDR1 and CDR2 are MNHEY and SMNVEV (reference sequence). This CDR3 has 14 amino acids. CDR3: CASSLGQMNTEAFF. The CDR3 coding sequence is TGTGCCAGCAGCCTGGGACAGATGAACACTGAAGCTTTCTTT.

CDR3 coding DNA: TGCGCCAGCAGTCTTAAAATGGGGGCAGAGTTCTACAATGAGCAGTTCTTC. This translates into CASSLKMGAEFYNEQFF. The J gene is TRBJ2-1, the V gene TRBV4-1; perhaps TRBD1 as D (6 bases). The CDR3 consists of 17 residues. Looked up from germline, CDR1 is MGHRA and CDR2 is YSYEKL. Trimming took 6 bases from V and 3 from J, leaving 21 bases between them.

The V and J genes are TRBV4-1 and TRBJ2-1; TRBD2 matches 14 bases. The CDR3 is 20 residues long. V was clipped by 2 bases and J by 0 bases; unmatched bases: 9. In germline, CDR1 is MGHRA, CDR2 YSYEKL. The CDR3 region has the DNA TGCGCCAGCAGCCAACCCGGACTAGCGGGGGGCCTTAGCTCCTACAATGAGCAGTTCTTC. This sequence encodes CASSQPGLAGGLSSYNEQFF.

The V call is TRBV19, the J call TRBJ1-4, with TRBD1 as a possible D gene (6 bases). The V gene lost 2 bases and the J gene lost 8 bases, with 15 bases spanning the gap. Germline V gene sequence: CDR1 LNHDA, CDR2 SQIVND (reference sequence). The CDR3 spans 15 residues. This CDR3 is CASSIRGAQGEKLFF. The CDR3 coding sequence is TGTGCCAGTAGTATAAGGGGTGCCCAGGGGGAAAAACTGTTTTTT.

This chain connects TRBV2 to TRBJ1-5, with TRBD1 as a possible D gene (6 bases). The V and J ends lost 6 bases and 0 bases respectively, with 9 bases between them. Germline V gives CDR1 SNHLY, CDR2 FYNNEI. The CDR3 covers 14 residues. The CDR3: CASRQGLSNQPQHF. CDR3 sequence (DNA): TGTGCCAGCAGACAGGGTCTTAGCAATCAGCCCCAGCATTTT.

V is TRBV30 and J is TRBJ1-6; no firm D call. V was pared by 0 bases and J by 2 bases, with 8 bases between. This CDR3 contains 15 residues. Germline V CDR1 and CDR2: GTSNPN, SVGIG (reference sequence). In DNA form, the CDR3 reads TGTGCCTGGAGTGTAGCCAGGACCTATAATTCACCCCTCCACTTT. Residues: CAWSVARTYNSPLHF.

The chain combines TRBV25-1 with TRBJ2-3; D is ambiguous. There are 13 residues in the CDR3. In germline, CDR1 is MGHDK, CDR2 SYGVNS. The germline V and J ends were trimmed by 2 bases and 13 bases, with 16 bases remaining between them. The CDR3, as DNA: TGTGCCAGCAGTGAACGACTCCCCCGGATGGAGTATTTT. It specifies CASSERLPRMEYF.

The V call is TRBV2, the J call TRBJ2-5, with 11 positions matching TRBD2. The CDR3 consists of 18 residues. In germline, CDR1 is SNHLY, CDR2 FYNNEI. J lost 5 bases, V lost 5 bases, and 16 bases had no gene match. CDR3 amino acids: CASSSGSSSGGRSETQYF. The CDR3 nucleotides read TGTGCCAGCAGTTCCGGTTCCTCTAGCGGGGGGCGATCGGAGACCCAGTACTTC. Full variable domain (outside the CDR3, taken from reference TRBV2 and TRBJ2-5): EPEVTQTPSHQVTQMGQEVILRCVPISNHLYFYWYRQILGQKVEFLVSFYNNEISEKSEIFDDQFSVERPDGSNFTLKIRSTKLEDSAMYFCASSSGSSSGGRSETQYFGPGTRLLVL.

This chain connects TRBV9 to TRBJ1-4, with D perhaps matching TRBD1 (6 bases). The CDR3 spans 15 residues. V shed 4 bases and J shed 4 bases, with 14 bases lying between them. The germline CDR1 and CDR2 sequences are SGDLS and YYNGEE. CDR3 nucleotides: TGTGCCAGCAGCTTCTCAGGGGTGCGTAATGAAAAACTGTTTTTT. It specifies CASSFSGVRNEKLFF.

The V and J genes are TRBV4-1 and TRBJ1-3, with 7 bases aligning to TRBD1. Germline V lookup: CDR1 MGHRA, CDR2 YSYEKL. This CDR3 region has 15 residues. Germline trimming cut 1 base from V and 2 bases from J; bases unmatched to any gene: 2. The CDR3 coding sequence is TGCGCCAGCAGCCAAGGTGACAGGGCTGGAAACACCATATATTTT. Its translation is CASSQGDRAGNTIYF.

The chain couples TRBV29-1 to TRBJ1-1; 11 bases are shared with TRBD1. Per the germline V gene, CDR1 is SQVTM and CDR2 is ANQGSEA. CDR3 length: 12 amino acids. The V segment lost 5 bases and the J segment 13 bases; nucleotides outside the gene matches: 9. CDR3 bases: TGCAGCGTTAAAAGGACAGGGGGCGAGGGTTTCTTT. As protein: CSVKRTGGEGFF. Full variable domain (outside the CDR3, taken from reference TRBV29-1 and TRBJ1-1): SAVISQKPSRDICQRGTSLTIQCQVDSQVTMMFWYRQQPGQSLTLIATANQGSEATYESGFVIDKFPISRPNLTFSTLTVSNMSPEDSSIYLCSVKRTGGEGFFGQGTRLTVV.

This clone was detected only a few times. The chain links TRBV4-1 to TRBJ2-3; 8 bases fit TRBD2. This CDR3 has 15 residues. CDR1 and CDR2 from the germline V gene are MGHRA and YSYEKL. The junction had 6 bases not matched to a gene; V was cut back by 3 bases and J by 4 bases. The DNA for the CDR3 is TGCGCCAGCAGCCATCTAGCGGGCCCCTCAGATACGCAGTATTTT. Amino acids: CASSHLAGPSDTQYF.

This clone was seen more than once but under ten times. The CDR3 is CASSRTGDSYEQYF. The CDR3 bases are TGTGCCAGTAGTAGGACAGGGGACTCCTACGAGCAGTACTTC. V is TRBV19 and J is TRBJ2-7, with 9 bases lining up with TRBD1. Germline values: CDR1 LNHDA, CDR2 SQIVND (reference sequence). J lost 0 bases, V lost 4 bases, and 1 base had no gene match. This CDR3 contains 14 residues.

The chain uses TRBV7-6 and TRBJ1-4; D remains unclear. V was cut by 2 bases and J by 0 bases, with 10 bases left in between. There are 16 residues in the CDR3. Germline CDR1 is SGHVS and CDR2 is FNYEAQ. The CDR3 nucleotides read TGTGCCAGCAGCTTAAGAGGCCCCGCAACTAATGAAAAACTGTTTTTT. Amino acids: CASSLRGPATNEKLFF.

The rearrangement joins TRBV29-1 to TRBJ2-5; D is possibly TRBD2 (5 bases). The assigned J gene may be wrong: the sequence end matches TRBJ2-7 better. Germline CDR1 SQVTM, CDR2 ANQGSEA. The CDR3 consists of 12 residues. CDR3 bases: TGCAGCGTTGTAGGCGGGTCCTACGAGCAGTACTTC. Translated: CSVVGGSYEQYF.

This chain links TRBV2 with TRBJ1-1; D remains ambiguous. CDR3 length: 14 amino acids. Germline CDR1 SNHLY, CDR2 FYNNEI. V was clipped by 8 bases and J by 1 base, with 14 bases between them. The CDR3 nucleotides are TGTGCCAGCGGAGGGTCCTGGGGGAACACTGAAGCTTTCTTT. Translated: CASGGSWGNTEAFF.

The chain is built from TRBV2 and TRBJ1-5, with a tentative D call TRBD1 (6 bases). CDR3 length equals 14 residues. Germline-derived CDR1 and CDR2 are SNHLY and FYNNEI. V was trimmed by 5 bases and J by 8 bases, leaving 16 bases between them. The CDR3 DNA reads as TGTGCCAGCAGTCCGGGGACAAGGAGTGAGCCCCAGCATTTT. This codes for CASSPGTRSEPQHF.

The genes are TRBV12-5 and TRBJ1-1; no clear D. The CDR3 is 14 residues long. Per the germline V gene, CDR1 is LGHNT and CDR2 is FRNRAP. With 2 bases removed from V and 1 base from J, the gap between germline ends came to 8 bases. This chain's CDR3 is CASGLSPGNTEAFF. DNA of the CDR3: TGTGCTAGTGGTTTGTCCCCCGGGAACACTGAAGCTTTCTTT. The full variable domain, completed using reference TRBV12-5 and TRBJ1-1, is DARVTQTPRHKVTEMGQEVTMRCQPILGHNTVFWYRQTMMQGLELLAYFRNRAPLDDSGMPKDRFSAEMPDATLATLKIQPSEPRDSAVYFCASGLSPGNTEAFFGQGTRLTVV.

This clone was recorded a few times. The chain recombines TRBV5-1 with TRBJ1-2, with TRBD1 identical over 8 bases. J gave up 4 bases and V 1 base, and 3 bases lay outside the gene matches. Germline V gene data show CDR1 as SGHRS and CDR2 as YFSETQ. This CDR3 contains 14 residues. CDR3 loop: CASSLSGGFYGYTF. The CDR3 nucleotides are TGCGCCAGCAGCTTGTCAGGGGGCTTCTATGGCTACACCTTC.